These 10 T cell receptor beta chains were all obtained from the same sample, sequenced in a study of cytomegalovirus exposure and HLA in healthy donors. The PCR employed 60 Vbeta primers together with 13 Jbeta primers. Only in-frame clones appear in the TCRdb table, and some are missing; sequencing was by immunoSEQ multiplex PCR. Of more than 100,000 clones listed, over 70% are singletons. The sample consisted of PBMCs. These receptors were taken from a woman aged 40 to 55 in good health and CMV-seronegative.

This clone occurred once. CDR3 DNA: TGTGCCTGGAGCGATAAGCGGGGAGCAGGGGATACGCAGTATTTT. It translates to CAWSDKRGAGDTQYF. The chain employs TRBV30 and TRBJ2-3, with TRBD2 identical over 7 bases. Looked up from germline, CDR1 is GTSNPN and CDR2 is SVGIG (reference sequence). Trimming cost V 3 bases and J 6 bases; bases outside gene matches: 12. The CDR3 contains 15 residues.

The rearrangement joins TRBV5-8 to TRBJ1-2; D is uncertain. Trimming took 7 bases from V and 8 from J, leaving 12 bases between them. Germline CDR1 is SGHTS and CDR2 is YDEGEE. The CDR3 has 11 residues. The CDR3 DNA reads as TGTGCCAGCCGGGAGGCGAGAGGCTACACCTTC. The encoded protein is CASREARGYTF.

The genes are TRBV5-4 and TRBJ2-1; 10 bases agree with TRBD1. The length of the CDR3 is 14 residues. Looked up from germline, CDR1 is SGHNT and CDR2 is YYREEE (reference sequence). After removal of 4 bases from V and 6 bases from J, the junction contained 4 bases not matched to a gene. The chain's CDR3 is CASSPTGGPNEQFF. The CDR3 DNA reads TGTGCCAGCAGCCCGACAGGGGGCCCCAATGAGCAGTTCTTC.

The CDR3 spells CASSALQGMGEKLFF. CDR3 nucleotide sequence: TGTGCCAGTAGTGCGTTACAGGGGATGGGTGAAAAACTGTTTTTT. This chain uses TRBV19 with TRBJ1-4; 7 nucleotides align to TRBD1. The germline V gene encodes CDR1 LNHDA and CDR2 SQIVND (reference sequence). CDR3 length equals 15 residues. V gave up 5 bases and J gave up 7 bases; unmatched junction bases: 10.

The J gene is TRBJ2-7, the V gene TRBV27, with D hard to call. Per germline, CDR1 MNHEY and CDR2 SMNVEV (reference sequence). V lost 0 bases, J lost 9 bases, and 12 bases lay in between. The CDR3 runs 13 residues. The CDR3 here is CASSLSVGLAQYF. Here the CDR3 DNA reads TGTGCCAGCAGTTTATCGGTGGGTTTAGCGCAGTACTTC.

The CDR3 DNA sequence: TGTGCCGCAACCGGGACAGGGGGTCATCAGCCCCAGCATTTT. It translates to CAATGTGGHQPQHF. The chain has TRBV19 and TRBJ1-5; 11 nucleotides align to TRBD1. Trimming cost V 11 bases and J 5 bases; bases outside gene matches: 8. CDR3 length equals 14 residues. Looked up from germline, CDR1 is LNHDA and CDR2 is SQIVND (reference sequence).

This clone was observed a few times. A read error may produce the germline difference seen at one junction end. The DNA for the CDR3 is TGTGCTAGCAGCTTAGGAACTAGCGGGATACAAGAGACCCAGTACTTC. Translated, it gives CASSLGTSGIQETQYF. The chain links TRBV7-7 to TRBJ2-5, with TRBD2 matching over 10 bases. Germline assignment: CDR1 SSHAT and CDR2 FNYEAQ (reference sequence). The CDR3 loop spans 16 amino acids.

V is TRBV5-1 and J is TRBJ2-1; TRBD2 agrees at 13 bases. CDR1 and CDR2 from the germline V gene are SGHRS and YFSETQ. Trimming cost V 4 bases and J 9 bases; bases outside gene matches: 7. This CDR3 comprises 15 residues. The CDR3 sequence is CASSLGTSGVGEQFF. CDR3 in DNA: TGCGCCAGCAGCCTGGGGACTAGCGGGGTAGGTGAGCAGTTCTTC.

This chain joins TRBV5-1 and TRBJ2-3; 7 positions match TRBD1. J was trimmed by 4 bases and V by 0 bases; bases with no gene match: 5. The CDR3 length is 15 residues. The germline gives CDR1 SGHRS, CDR2 YFSETQ. CDR3 loop: CASSLGVTGADTQYF. The CDR3 nucleotides read TGCGCCAGCAGCTTGGGGGTCACAGGGGCAGATACGCAGTATTTT.

Only a few counts were recorded for this clone. The gene calls are TRBV5-4 and TRBJ2-1; D ambiguous. Germline V gene data show CDR1 as SGHNT and CDR2 as YYREEE (reference sequence). V lost 2 bases, J lost 7 bases, and 7 bases lay in between. This CDR3 region has 12 residues. Here the CDR3 reads CASSFPRNEQFF. CDR3 coding DNA: TGTGCCAGCAGCTTTCCCAGGAATGAGCAGTTCTTC.